This TCR beta chain was recorded in a study of OX40 agonist ivuxolimab in advanced cancers. About the research overall: Of the participants, more than 35% had some prior anti-PD-1, anti-PD-L1 or anti-CTLA-4 therapy, which was allowed. Study-level findings and limits: Among T cells, CD8+ cells averaged more expanded clones than CD4+ cells. The work left the antigen specificity of expanded peripheral T cells undetermined.

The CDR3 is 15 residues long. Germline CDR1 reads SGHTA; CDR2 reads FQGNSA. The V end lost 4 bases, the J end lost 0 bases, and 7 bases lay between the germline ends. Note on this clone: Its antigen is currently unknown.

The method was immunoSEQ multiplex PCR; TCRdb's version includes in-frame clones alone and lacks a portion of them. The sample carries 92,000 or so clones, under 90% recorded once. This TCR derives from an adult with an advanced solid tumor such as melanoma, head and neck, liver or kidney cancer. The sequencing here drew on CD4+ or CD8+ T cells sorted from blood, taken in a trial of the OX40 agonist ivuxolimab. The chain combines TRBV7-2 with TRBJ2-6; D not certain. CDR3: CASSSPFSGANVLTF. CDR3 sequence (DNA): TGTGCCAGCAGCTCTCCCTTCTCTGGGGCCAACGTCCTGACTTTC.